The 9 T cell receptor beta chains below were found in one sample sequenced in a study of CD8 T cells in Susac syndrome. The authors reverse transcribed roughly 0.5 to 1 ug RNA with random hexamers. TCRdb re-called the immunoSEQ multiplex PCR reads with MiXCR, one entry per CDR3 protein. The sample gives approximately 180,000 distinct CDR3 sequences, around 94% of which show up once; around 0.094% is in the top ten. Source material: CD4+ T cells from PBMCs. Receptors originate from a human donor with Susac syndrome.

This clonotype was found once. This chain connects TRBV29-1 to TRBJ2-7, with a weak D call TRBD2 (6 bases). This CDR3 has 14 amino acids. CDR1 is SQVTM, CDR2 ANQGSEA, per germline. Trimming pared 4 bases from V and 9 bases from J, leaving 22 bases between. The CDR3 loop is CSVAVGGNHMGQYF. In DNA, the CDR3 is TGCAGCGTTGCGGTGGGAGGAAACCATATGGGGCAGTACTTC.

V usage is TRBV2 and J usage is TRBJ1-5; possible D gene TRBD1, 6 bases. This CDR3 contains 13 residues. The V gene lost 7 bases and the J gene lost 0 bases, with 7 bases spanning the gap. Germline V CDR1 and CDR2: SNHLY, FYNNEI. The CDR3 DNA is TGTGCCAGCACAGGGGATAGCAATCAGCCCCAGCATTTT. Translated, it gives CASTGDSNQPQHF.

V and J are TRBV12-3 or TRBV12-4 and TRBJ2-5, with D unresolved. The ends were cut back, 6 bases at V and 4 bases at J, with 6 bases in the middle. The CDR3 has 11 residues. DNA for the CDR3: TGTGCCAGCAGCGGCGGAGAGACCCAGTACTTC. Translation gives CASSGGETQYF.

The chain uses TRBV28 and TRBJ1-4, with D perhaps TRBD1 (5 bases). This CDR3 region has 15 residues. V lost 6 bases, J lost 7 bases, and 18 bases lay in between. CDR1 and CDR2 from the germline V gene are MDHEN and SYDVKM. CDR3 nucleotides: TGTGCCAGCAGCACCTCGGGGGGAGAGATTGAAAAACTGTTTTTT. The encoded protein is CASSTSGGEIEKLFF.

The chain has TRBV6-2 or TRBV6-3 and TRBJ2-3; D assignment may be TRBD1 or TRBD2 (5 bases each). Germline V CDR1 and CDR2: MNHEY, SVGEGT. V was cut by 11 bases and J by 0 bases, with 9 bases left in between. CDR3 length equals 12 residues. In DNA form, the CDR3 reads TGTGCCGCCGAGGGGAGCACAGATACGCAGTATTTT. It encodes CAAEGSTDTQYF.

The rearrangement joins TRBV7-9 to TRBJ2-2; 7 nucleotides line up with TRBD2. The germline gives CDR1 SEHNR, CDR2 FQNEAQ (reference sequence). The junction had 21 bases not matched to a gene; V was cut back by 4 bases and J by 10 bases. The CDR3 is made up of 18 amino acids. The CDR3 DNA reads TGTGCCAGCAGCTCCCCGGGGACGGCGGGAGACGGGATCAAGGAGCTGTTTTTT. This translates into CASSSPGTAGDGIKELFF.

This CDR3 is CAWIRRVGGADGYTF. CDR3 sequence (DNA): TGTGCCTGGATACGCCGCGTGGGGGGGGCGGATGGCTACACCTTC. V is TRBV30 and J is TRBJ1-2; the D gene is possibly TRBD1 (6 bases). Germline V gives CDR1 GTSNPN, CDR2 SVGIG (reference sequence). This CDR3 region has 15 residues. The V gene lost 4 bases and the J gene lost 6 bases, with 21 bases spanning the gap.

CDR3 sequence: CASGFIGYNEQFF. The CDR3 DNA sequence: TGTGCTAGTGGTTTTATAGGGTACAATGAGCAGTTCTTC. The chain links TRBV12-5 to TRBJ2-1; D ambiguous. The CDR3 spans 13 residues. From germline, CDR1 is LGHNT and CDR2 FRNRAP. The ends were cut back, 3 bases at V and 4 bases at J, with 7 bases in the middle.

The CDR3 is CASSLGRTGALTEAFF. DNA of the CDR3: TGCGCCAGCAGCTTGGGAAGAACAGGGGCTCTCACTGAAGCTTTCTTT. The chain uses TRBV5-1 and TRBJ1-1; 7 bases align to TRBD1. The CDR3 totals 16 residues. V was clipped by 0 bases and J by 4 bases; unmatched bases: 9. CDR1 and CDR2 from the germline V gene are SGHRS and YFSETQ.